This TCR beta chain is from a study of Ad26.COV2.S vaccination and SARS-CoV-2 variants. The overall study: Intramuscular Ad26.COV2.S at 5x10^10 or 1x10^11 viral particles.

Regarding the study as a whole: Individuals receiving vaccine had higher spike-specific TCR breadth than placebo recipients did.

Profiling relied on immunoSEQ multiplex PCR, and the TCRdb table lists in-frame clones only, not all of them. The data contain around 240,000 clones, around 89% of them singletons. Germline V gives CDR1 SGDLS, CDR2 YYNGEE. The CDR3 totals 17 residues. The V and J ends lost 4 bases and 0 bases, in that order; junction bases with no gene match: 7. Of note for this clone: Its antigen is unidentified.

Treatment denoted: 19 received Ad26.COV2.S at low or high dose, single or two shots; 5 received placebo; per-sample allocation not given. After the first vaccine or placebo injection, samples were drawn on day 63. The administered vaccine (an Ad26 vector) expressed Wuhan-strain SARS-CoV-2 spike. This sequence joins TRBV9 and TRBJ1-4, with 9 nucleotides matching TRBD1. The receptor's source is a person between 18 and 65 years old who received the Ad26.COV2.S COVID-19 vaccine or a placebo. The starting material was peripheral blood, obtained in a trial of Ad26.COV2.S vaccine versus placebo. In DNA form, the CDR3 reads TGTGCCAGCAGCACAGGGGGCGGCTTTGCAACTAATGAAAAACTGTTTTTT. This encodes CASSTGGGFATNEKLFF. Combining the CDR3 with reference TRBV9 and TRBJ1-4 gives the whole variable domain DSGVTQTPKHLITATGQRVTLRCSPRSGDLSVYWYQQSLDQGLQFLIQYYNGEERAKGNILERFSAQQFPDLHSELNLSSLELGDSALYFCASSTGGGFATNEKLFFGSGTQLSVL.